The rows below give T cell receptor beta chains drawn from one sample of a study of beta chain features in type 1 diabetes. TCRdb's table, derived via immunoSEQ multiplex PCR, lists solely in-frame clones and lacks some. The sample has approximately 150,000 clones; 7% to 10% are singletons. Source material: central memory CD4+ T cells from blood. These TCRs come from a woman aged 18 to 35 in good health. CDR3s include the opening cysteine and the closing phenylalanine or tryptophan. A D gene is named only where the DNA matches it firmly. Where a row states a size, it is once, few, many or the class of an expanded clone; other rows omit it.

J | D | V | size | DNA | CDR3
TRBJ1-2 | TRBD1 | TRBV5-1 | few | TGCGCCAGCAGCCGGGGGGACAGGGAGTCCGTCGATGGCTACACCTTC | CASSRGDRESVDGYTF
TRBJ2-7 | TRBD2 | TRBV6-1 | few | TGTGCCAGCAGTGCCGGGACTACCCTAGCGCAGCAGTACTTC | CASSAGTTLAQQYF
TRBJ2-7 | TRBD1 | TRBV18 | few | TGTGCCAGCTCAGCGACAGGGGCCTCCTACGAGCAGTACTTC | CASSATGASYEQYF
TRBJ2-3 | . | TRBV29-1 | few | TGCAGCGTTGAAGATTCGTCGGGGTTGACAGATACGCAGTATTTT | CSVEDSSGLTDTQYF
TRBJ2-2 | . | TRBV19 | few | TGTGCCAGTAGTCCCGATGGCTGGTCCGGGGAGCTGTTTTTT | CASSPDGWSGELFF
TRBJ2-1 | TRBD2 | TRBV4-2 | . | TGTGCCAGCAGCCCCCGACTAGCGGGAGAGGGCTATGAGCAGTTCTTC | CASSPRLAGEGYEQFF
TRBJ2-3 | . | TRBV5-6 | . | TGTGCCAGCAGACAGCTACAGTTAACTAGCACAGATACGCAGTATTTT | CASRQLQLTSTDTQYF
TRBJ1-5 | . | TRBV30 | few | TGTGCCTGGAGTGTAACGGGCGGGTTTAGGCATTTT | CAWSVTGGFRHF
TRBJ1-5 | . | TRBV2 | . | TGTGCCAGCAGTGGAGACGGAGGGAATCAGCCCCAGCATTTT | CASSGDGGNQPQHF
TRBJ1-3 | . | TRBV10-3 | few | TGTGCCATCAGTGCGGGGGCTGGAAACACCATATATTTT | CAISAGAGNTIYF
TRBJ1-1 | . | TRBV5-1 | few | TGCGCCAGCAGCTTGGGGGCGGGGGGTGCAACTGAAGCTTTCTTT | CASSLGAGGATEAFF
TRBJ2-1 | TRBD1 | TRBV5-6 | . | TGTGCCAGCAGCTTTGGGGGACAGGGGGCCTACAATGAGCAGTTCTTC | CASSFGGQGAYNEQFF
TRBJ2-2 | TRBD2 | TRBV30 | . | TGTGCCTGGAGCCCCCTCGGGGGGGCGAACACCGGGGAGCTGTTTTTT | CAWSPLGGANTGELFF
TRBJ2-2 | . | TRBV7-2 | few | TGTGCCAGCAGCCCCGACAGGAACACCGGGGAGCTGTTTTTT | CASSPDRNTGELFF
TRBJ2-1 | . | TRBV4-2 | many | TGTGCCAGCAGCCAAGGGACAGCAGGCTACAATGAGCAGTTCTTC | CASSQGTAGYNEQFF
TRBJ2-7 | TRBD1 | TRBV30 | . | TGTGCCTGGAGCCTTACGGACAGGGAGTCCGAGCAGTACTTC | CAWSLTDRESEQYF
TRBJ1-5 | . | TRBV5-1 | . | TGCGCCAGCAGCTTGACAGGGATGAGCAATCAGCCCCAGCATTTT | CASSLTGMSNQPQHF
TRBJ1-1 | TRBD1 | TRBV19 | few | TGTGCCAGTAGTGTACAGGGGCACACTGAAGCTTTCTTT | CASSVQGHTEAFF
TRBJ1-1 | TRBD1 | TRBV29-1 | few | TGCAGCGGCGGGACAGGTGAAGCTTTCTTT | CSGGTGEAFF
TRBJ2-1 | . | TRBV5-1 | many | TGCGCCAGCAGCGAGTTGGGAGGCTCCTACAATGAGCAGTTCTTC | CASSELGGSYNEQFF
TRBJ2-6 | . | TRBV2 | few | TGTGCCAGCAGTGAAAGGACTTCTGGGGCCAACGTCCTGACTTTC | CASSERTSGANVLTF
TRBJ1-3 | . | TRBV18 | . | TGTGCCAGCTCACCATCTCGCTCTGGAAACACCATATATTTT | CASSPSRSGNTIYF
TRBJ2-1 | TRBD1 | TRBV19 | many | TGTGCCAGTAGGGAACCCAGGACAGGGGGGAACAATGAGCAGTTCTTC | CASREPRTGGNNEQFF
TRBJ2-5 | TRBD2 | TRBV30 | few | TGTGCCTGGAAAGGGAGCGGGGGCCAAGAGACCCAGTACTTC | CAWKGSGGQETQYF
TRBJ2-1 | TRBD1 | TRBV5-4 | few | TGTGCCAGCAGCTTGGCAGGGAGACAGGGTAACAATGAGCAGTTCTTC | CASSLAGRQGNNEQFF
TRBJ2-5 | . | TRBV4-2 | few | TGTGCCAGCAGACTCTCAGACAGCCTGTACCAAGAGACCCAGTACTTC | CASRLSDSLYQETQYF
TRBJ2-1 | . | TRBV29-1 | few | TGCAGCGTTGAAGCTGGGAGCTACAATGAGCAGTTCTTC | CSVEAGSYNEQFF
TRBJ2-2 | TRBD2 | TRBV10-3 | . | TGTGCCATCAGTACGGGACTAGCGGGCACCGGGGAGCTGTTTTTT | CAISTGLAGTGELFF
TRBJ1-2 | . | TRBV7-2 | . | TGTGCCAGCAGCTTAGTAAGGGGGTCGCACTATGGCTACACCTTC | CASSLVRGSHYGYTF
TRBJ2-3 | TRBD2 | TRBV9 | few | TGTGCCAGCACCCCCAGCGGGAGAGGGTCAGATACGCAGTATTTT | CASTPSGRGSDTQYF
TRBJ2-7 | TRBD1 | TRBV5-1 | . | TGCGCCAGCAGCTCCGGGACAGGGATATACGAGCAGTACTTC | CASSSGTGIYEQYF
TRBJ2-4 | . | TRBV30 | few | TGTGCCTGGACCACCCCAGGGTCCTCCAAAAACATTCAGTACTTC | CAWTTPGSSKNIQYF